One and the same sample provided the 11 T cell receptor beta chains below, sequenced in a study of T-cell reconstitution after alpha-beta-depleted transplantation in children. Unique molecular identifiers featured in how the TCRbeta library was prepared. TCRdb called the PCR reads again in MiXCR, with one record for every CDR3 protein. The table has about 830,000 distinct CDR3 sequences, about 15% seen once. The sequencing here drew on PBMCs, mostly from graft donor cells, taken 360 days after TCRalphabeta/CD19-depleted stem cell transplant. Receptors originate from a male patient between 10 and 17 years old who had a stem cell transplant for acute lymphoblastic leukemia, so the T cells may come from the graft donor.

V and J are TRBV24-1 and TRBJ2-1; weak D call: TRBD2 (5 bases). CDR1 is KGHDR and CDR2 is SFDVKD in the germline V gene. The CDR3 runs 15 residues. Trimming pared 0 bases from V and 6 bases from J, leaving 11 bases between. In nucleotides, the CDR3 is TGTGCCACCAGTGATTTGGGCGGGTATAGCAATGAGCAGTTCTTC. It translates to CATSDLGGYSNEQFF.

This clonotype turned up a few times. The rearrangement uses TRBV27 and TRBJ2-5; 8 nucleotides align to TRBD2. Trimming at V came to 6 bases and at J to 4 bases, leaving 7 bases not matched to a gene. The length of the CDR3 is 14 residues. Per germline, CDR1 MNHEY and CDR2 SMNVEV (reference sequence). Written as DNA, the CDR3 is TGTGCCAGCAGCAATAGACTAGCGAGAGAGACCCAGTACTTC. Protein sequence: CASSNRLARETQYF.

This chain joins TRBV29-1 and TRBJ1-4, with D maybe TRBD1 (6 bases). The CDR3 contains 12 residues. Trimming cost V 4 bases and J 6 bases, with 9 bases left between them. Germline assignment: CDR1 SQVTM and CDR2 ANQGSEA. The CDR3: CSVGGADEKLFF. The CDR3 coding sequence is TGCAGCGTTGGGGGGGCGGATGAAAAACTGTTTTTT.

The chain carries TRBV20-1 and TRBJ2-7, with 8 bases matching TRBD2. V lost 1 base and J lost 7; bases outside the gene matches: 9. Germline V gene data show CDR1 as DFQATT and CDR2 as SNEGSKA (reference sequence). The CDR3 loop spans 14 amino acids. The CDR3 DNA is TGCAGTGCTAGAGTGCCAGCGGGAGCTGGGGAGCAGTACTTC. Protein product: CSARVPAGAGEQYF.

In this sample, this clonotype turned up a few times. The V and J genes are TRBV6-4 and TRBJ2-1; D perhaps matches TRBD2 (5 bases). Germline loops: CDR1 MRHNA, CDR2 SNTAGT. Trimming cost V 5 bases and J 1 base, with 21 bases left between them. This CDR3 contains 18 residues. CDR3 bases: TGTGCCAGCAGTCGGCTTAGCGCCCGACGGGGATCCTACAATGAGCAGTTCTTC. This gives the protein CASSRLSARRGSYNEQFF.

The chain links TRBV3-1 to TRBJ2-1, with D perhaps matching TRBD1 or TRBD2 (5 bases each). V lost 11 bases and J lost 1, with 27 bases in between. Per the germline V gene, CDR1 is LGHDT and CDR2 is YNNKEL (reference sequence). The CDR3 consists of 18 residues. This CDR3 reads CASSQDGTGPLSYNEQFF. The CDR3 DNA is TGTGCCTCCAGCCAAGATGGGACGGGACCCCTATCCTACAATGAGCAGTTCTTC.

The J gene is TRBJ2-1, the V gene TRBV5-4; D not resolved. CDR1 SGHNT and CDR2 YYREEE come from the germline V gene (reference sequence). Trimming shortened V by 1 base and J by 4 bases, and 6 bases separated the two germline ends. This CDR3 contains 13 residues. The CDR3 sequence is CASSLYAYNEQFF. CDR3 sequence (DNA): TGTGCCAGCAGCTTGTATGCTTACAATGAGCAGTTCTTC.

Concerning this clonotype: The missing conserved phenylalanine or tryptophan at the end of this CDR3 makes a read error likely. The CDR3 coding sequence is TGCGCCAGCAGCCCTCCGGGGATTTCTTACGAGCAGTACTTG. Protein sequence: CASSPPGISYEQYL. The chain joins TRBV5-1 to TRBJ2-7; D may be TRBD2 (5 bases). V lost 4 bases and J lost 4, with 15 bases in between. CDR1 is SGHRS, CDR2 YFSETQ, per germline. CDR3 size: 14 residues.

The CDR3 bases are TGCGCCAGCAGCCGACAGGTGGACTATGGCTACACCTTC. This sequence encodes CASSRQVDYGYTF. This chain joins TRBV5-1 and TRBJ1-2, with D possibly being TRBD1 (6 bases). CDR1 is SGHRS and CDR2 is YFSETQ in the germline V gene. The germline V and J ends were trimmed by 4 bases and 3 bases, with 10 bases remaining between them. There are 13 residues in the CDR3.

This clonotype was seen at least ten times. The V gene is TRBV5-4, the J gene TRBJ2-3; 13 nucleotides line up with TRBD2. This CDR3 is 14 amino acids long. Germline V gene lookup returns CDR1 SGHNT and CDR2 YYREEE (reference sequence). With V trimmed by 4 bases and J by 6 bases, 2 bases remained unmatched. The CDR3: CASSPTSGRDTQYF. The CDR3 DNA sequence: TGTGCCAGCAGCCCGACTAGCGGGAGGGATACGCAGTATTTT.

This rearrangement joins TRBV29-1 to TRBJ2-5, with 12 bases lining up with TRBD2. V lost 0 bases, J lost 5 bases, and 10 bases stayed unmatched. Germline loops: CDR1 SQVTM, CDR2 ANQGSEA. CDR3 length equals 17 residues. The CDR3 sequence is CSVEDYLAGGPGETQYF. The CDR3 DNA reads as TGCAGCGTTGAAGATTATCTAGCGGGAGGGCCGGGGGAGACCCAGTACTTC.